A single sample gave rise to the 27 T cell receptor beta chains below, sequenced in a study of T-cell reconstitution after alpha-beta-depleted transplantation in children. Preparing the TCRbeta library involved the use of unique molecular identifiers. TCRdb fed the PCR reads into MiXCR, producing one record per CDR3 protein. The sample contains 900,000 or so distinct CDR3 sequences, 15% to 20% of which appear only once. The sequencing here drew on PBMCs, mostly from graft donor cells, taken 360 days after TCRalphabeta/CD19-depleted stem cell transplant. Every receptor here comes from a male patient younger than 18 who had a stem cell transplant for acute lymphoblastic leukemia, so the T cells may come from the graft donor.

CDR3: CSAAKGGRSYNSPLHF. CDR3 nucleotides: TGCAGTGCCGCTAAGGGGGGCAGGTCCTATAATTCACCCCTCCACTTT. The rearrangement uses TRBV20-1 and TRBJ1-6, with D possibly matching TRBD1 (6 bases). Trimming removed 6 bases from V and 1 base from J, with 16 bases in between. This CDR3 is 16 amino acids long. Germline V gene sequence: CDR1 DFQATT, CDR2 SNEGSKA (reference sequence).

In this sample, this clonotype turned up many times. The V call is TRBV5-1, the J call TRBJ2-7; D gene unclear. Between the trimmed V and J ends, which lost 1 base and 3 bases, there was a span of 14 bases. The CDR3 is 15 amino acids. Germline lookup yields CDR1 SGHRS and CDR2 YFSETQ. The CDR3: CASSLRAPRSYEQYF. Written as DNA, the CDR3 is TGCGCCAGCAGCTTGAGGGCCCCTCGGAGCTACGAGCAGTACTTC.

A few counts support this clonotype. The chain's CDR3 is CASRLGPGNEKLFF. For the CDR3, the DNA is TGTGCAAGTCGCTTAGGCCCCGGAAATGAAAAACTGTTTTTT. This chain uses TRBV12-2 with TRBJ1-4; the listed D gene, TRBD1, was not tested against the DNA. TRBV12-2 is a pseudogene. The CDR3 runs to 14 residues.

The chain has TRBV4-2 and TRBJ2-3; 10 positions match TRBD2. The CDR3 is made up of 16 amino acids. The trim removed 4 bases at V and 6 bases at J, leaving 10 bases unmatched. The germline V gene has CDR1 LGHNA and CDR2 YNFKEQ. For the CDR3, the DNA is TGTGCCAGCAGCCCCCTAGCGGGAGACGGTTCGGATACGCAGTATTTT. It specifies CASSPLAGDGSDTQYF.

This clonotype showed up many times. The V call is TRBV27, the J call TRBJ2-7, with 7 nucleotides matching TRBD2. V was clipped by 0 bases and J by 4 bases; unmatched bases: 6. Germline CDR1 is MNHEY and CDR2 is SMNVEV (reference sequence). The CDR3 extends over 15 amino acids. The DNA for the CDR3 is TGTGCCAGCAGTTTATCGGCTAGCGGTGGTTACGAGCAGTACTTC. It specifies CASSLSASGGYEQYF.

This clonotype was seen a few times. The chain has TRBV5-4 and TRBJ2-2, with 7 bases aligning to TRBD1. J was trimmed by 5 bases and V by 4 bases; bases with no gene match: 8. Germline V lookup: CDR1 SGHNT, CDR2 YYREEE (reference sequence). The CDR3 runs to 15 residues. Written as DNA, the CDR3 is TGTGCCAGCAGCGTTTCCTACAGGGGAACCGGGGAGCTGTTTTTT. This encodes CASSVSYRGTGELFF. The full variable domain, with the rest looked up from reference TRBV5-4 and TRBJ2-2, is ETGVTQSPTHLIKTRGQQVTLRCSSQSGHNTVSWYQQALGQGPQFIFQYYREEENGRGNFPPRFSGLQFPNYSSELNVNALELDDSALYLCASSVSYRGTGELFFGEGSRLTVL.

This clonotype was counted at least ten times. This rearrangement joins TRBV5-1 to TRBJ1-3; D is uncertain. The CDR3 loop spans 14 amino acids. Germline V gene sequence: CDR1 SGHRS, CDR2 YFSETQ. V lost 0 bases to trimming and J lost 4 bases, with 8 bases between them. The CDR3 loop reads CASSLEHAGNTIYF. CDR3 sequence (DNA): TGCGCCAGCAGCTTGGAGCACGCCGGAAACACCATATATTTT. Full variable domain (rest looked up from reference TRBV5-1 and TRBJ1-3): KAGVTQTPRYLIKTRGQQVTLSCSPISGHRSVSWYQQTPGQGLQFLFEYFSETQRNKGNFPGRFSGRQFSNSRSEMNVSTLELGDSALYLCASSLEHAGNTIYFGEGSWLTVV.

The V and J genes are TRBV7-9 and TRBJ2-7; maybe TRBD2 (5 bases). CDR1 is SEHNR, CDR2 FQNEAQ, per germline (reference sequence). The CDR3 covers 13 residues. Trimming removed 3 bases from V and 5 bases from J, with 11 bases in between. This CDR3 reads CASSFMVSDEQYF. The CDR3 coding sequence is TGTGCCAGCAGCTTTATGGTTAGCGACGAGCAGTACTTC.

The chain is built from TRBV29-1 and TRBJ2-7; D unresolved. Germline V lookup: CDR1 SQVTM, CDR2 ANQGSEA. Trimming left V 6 bases short and J 2 bases short, with 8 bases between. CDR3 size: 11 residues. The CDR3 reads CSVELAYEQYF. In DNA, the CDR3 is TGCAGCGTGGAACTGGCCTACGAGCAGTACTTC.

This clonotype was detected a few times. J is TRBJ2-3 and V is TRBV4-1; a weak D match, TRBD1 (6 bases). Germline values: CDR1 MGHRA, CDR2 YSYEKL. The V gene lost 2 bases and the J gene lost 0 bases, with 15 bases spanning the gap. The CDR3 is 17 amino acids. The CDR3 sequence: CASSQLSTGWSTDTQYF. As DNA, the CDR3 is TGCGCCAGCAGCCAACTTTCAACAGGGTGGAGCACAGATACGCAGTATTTT.

The V call is TRBV27, the J call TRBJ1-6, with TRBD1 matching over 9 bases. Germline V gene sequence: CDR1 MNHEY, CDR2 SMNVEV (reference sequence). The CDR3 runs to 16 residues. The V gene end was trimmed by 3 bases and the J gene end by 6 bases; junction bases not matched to a gene: 6. In DNA form, the CDR3 reads TGTGCCAGCAGTTTGGGCCGGGGACAGGGTAATTCACCCCTCCACTTT. Amino acid sequence: CASSLGRGQGNSPLHF.

CDR3 nucleotides: TGCAGCGTTGAAGCACTAGCGGGAGAGGGAAATGAGCAGTTCTTC. It translates to CSVEALAGEGNEQFF. The chain carries TRBV29-1 and TRBJ2-1, with TRBD2 matching 11 bases. The CDR3 has 15 amino acids. Germline V gene data show CDR1 as SQVTM and CDR2 as ANQGSEA. The trim removed 1 base at V and 7 bases at J, leaving 6 bases unmatched.

V usage is TRBV13 and J usage is TRBJ2-1; D is ambiguous. V was clipped by 3 bases and J by 3 bases, with 12 bases between them. The germline CDR1 and CDR2 sequences are PRHDT and FYEKMQ (reference sequence). This CDR3 region has 15 residues. The CDR3 coding sequence is TGTGCCAGCAGCTTCGCACCAAAAAACTACAATGAGCAGTTCTTC. This gives the protein CASSFAPKNYNEQFF. Full variable domain (remainder filled in from reference TRBV13 and TRBJ2-1): AAGVIQSPRHLIKEKRETATLKCYPIPRHDTVYWYQQGPGQDPQFLISFYEKMQSDKGSIPDRFSAQQFSDYHSELNMSSLELGDSALYFCASSFAPKNYNEQFFGPGTRLTVL.

The rearrangement links TRBV2 to TRBJ1-6, with D possibly matching TRBD1 (5 bases). The CDR3 covers 11 residues. Germline V CDR1 and CDR2: SNHLY, FYNNEI. The germline V and J ends were trimmed by 4 bases and 16 bases, with 11 bases remaining between them. CDR3 region: CASSAPEGLHF. CDR3 bases: TGTGCCAGCAGTGCACCGGAGGGGCTCCACTTT.

The chain uses TRBV7-9 and TRBJ2-7; D is perhaps TRBD2 (7 bases). V lost 11 bases and J 5 bases, leaving 19 bases between the germline ends. Looked up from germline, CDR1 is SEHNR and CDR2 is FQNEAQ (reference sequence). The CDR3 sequence is 13 residues long. This chain's CDR3 is CAGGLREENEQYF. The CDR3 coding sequence is TGTGCCGGGGGCTTACGGGAGGAGAACGAGCAGTACTTC.

This chain connects TRBV18 to TRBJ2-3; TRBD2 is a possible D gene (6 bases). Per the germline V gene, CDR1 is KGHSH and CDR2 is LQKENI. V was shortened by 4 bases and J by 4 bases, with 15 bases between the two germline ends. The CDR3 loop spans 15 amino acids. DNA of the CDR3: TGTGCCAGCTCACGGAGGGCCCCGCCTTCAGATACGCAGTATTTT. Translation: CASSRRAPPSDTQYF.

This clonotype has a handful of counts. This sequence joins TRBV5-6 and TRBJ2-6; D call uncertain. The CDR3 extends over 19 amino acids. The germline gives CDR1 SGHDT, CDR2 YYEEEE. Trimming removed 4 bases at V and 2 bases at J, with 22 bases between. The CDR3 sequence: CASSTLPEIYVAGANVLTF. CDR3 DNA: TGTGCCAGCAGCACCCTACCCGAAATTTATGTGGCTGGGGCCAACGTCCTGACTTTC.

This clonotype was recorded a few times. V is TRBV5-1 and J is TRBJ2-3; TRBD2 matches at 8 bases. The CDR3 sequence is 14 residues long. Germline V CDR1 and CDR2: SGHRS, YFSETQ. V was pared by 7 bases and J by 5 bases, with 9 bases of the junction left unmatched. DNA of the CDR3: TGCGCCAGCGGCCGGCGGGAGGTGAAAGATACGCAGTATTTT. This sequence encodes CASGRREVKDTQYF.

This clonotype was seen repeatedly, ten times or more. The V gene is TRBV12-3 or TRBV12-4, the J gene TRBJ2-1; no firm D call. The length of the CDR3 is 11 residues. V lost 2 bases and J lost 11, with 7 bases in between. As DNA, the CDR3 is TGTGCCAGCAGTTTAAAGAACCAGCAGTTCTTC. This gives the protein CASSLKNQQFF.

This clonotype appeared many times. This sequence joins TRBV7-2 and TRBJ1-2; D call uncertain. In germline, CDR1 is SGHTA, CDR2 FQGNSA. There are 13 residues in the CDR3. Trimming removed 1 base from V and 3 bases from J, with 6 bases in between. The CDR3, as DNA: TGTGCCAGCAGCTTAGTCCGTTACTATGGCTACACCTTC. It codes for CASSLVRYYGYTF.

This clonotype occurred a few times. The V and J genes are TRBV2 and TRBJ2-1; D possibly matches TRBD1 or TRBD2 (5 bases each). V was trimmed by 1 base and J by 11 bases, leaving 6 bases between them. The germline CDR1 and CDR2 sequences are SNHLY and FYNNEI. This CDR3 has 11 residues. In DNA form, the CDR3 reads TGTGCCAGCAGTGAAGGGGGGAAGCAGTTCTTC. Residues: CASSEGGKQFF.

This clonotype came up a few times. The J gene is TRBJ1-5, the V gene TRBV12-3 or TRBV12-4; maybe TRBD1 (5 bases). V was pared by 7 bases and J by 4 bases, with 23 bases between. CDR3 length equals 17 residues. CDR3: CASTPRDPHLGNQPQHF. DNA of the CDR3: TGTGCCAGCACCCCCCGGGACCCTCATCTTGGGAATCAGCCCCAGCATTTT.

The V gene is TRBV7-3, the J gene TRBJ2-3; 10 nucleotides align to TRBD2. The CDR3 loop spans 17 amino acids. J was trimmed by 4 bases and V by 0 bases; bases with no gene match: 7. In germline, CDR1 is SGHTA, CDR2 FQGTGA. This CDR3 is CASSLTRLAGAPDTQYF. The DNA of the CDR3 is TGTGCCAGCAGCTTAACTAGGCTAGCGGGAGCGCCAGATACGCAGTATTTT.

The DNA for the CDR3 is TGTGCCAGCAGAGGACTAGCGGGGAAGTACAATGAGCAGTTCTTC. Its translation is CASRGLAGKYNEQFF. The chain employs TRBV27 and TRBJ2-1, with TRBD2 matching over 12 bases. The J segment lost 4 bases and the V segment lost 6 bases, leaving 4 bases of the junction unmatched. Germline loops: CDR1 MNHEY, CDR2 SMNVEV (reference sequence). The CDR3 totals 15 residues.

The chain carries TRBV10-3 and TRBJ2-7; D call uncertain. The length of the CDR3 is 12 residues. CDR1 and CDR2 from the germline V gene are ENHRY and SYGVKD. V gave up 7 bases and J gave up 3 bases, with 10 bases separating them. This CDR3 reads CAITTDHYEQYF. The CDR3 DNA is TGTGCCATCACCACGGATCACTACGAGCAGTACTTC.

There are many counts of this clonotype. The chain employs TRBV5-1 and TRBJ2-1, with D perhaps matching TRBD1 (6 bases). Per germline, CDR1 SGHRS and CDR2 YFSETQ. The CDR3 runs 15 residues. V was cut by 2 bases and J by 1 base, with 10 bases left in between. CDR3 nucleotide sequence: TGCGCCAGCAGCTTTTGGCAGGGGTCCTACAATGAGCAGTTCTTC. Protein: CASSFWQGSYNEQFF.

The chain couples TRBV5-1 to TRBJ2-1, with 14 bases matching TRBD2. With 4 bases clipped from V and 7 bases from J, the junction kept 7 bases outside the gene matches. CDR3 length: 16 residues. From germline, CDR1 is SGHRS and CDR2 YFSETQ. The CDR3 DNA reads as TGCGCCAGCAGCACCCGGACTAGCGGGAGGTTGAATGAGCAGTTCTTC. As protein: CASSTRTSGRLNEQFF. The variable domain in full, completed from reference TRBV5-1 and TRBJ2-1, reads KAGVTQTPRYLIKTRGQQVTLSCSPISGHRSVSWYQQTPGQGLQFLFEYFSETQRNKGNFPGRFSGRQFSNSRSEMNVSTLELGDSALYLCASSTRTSGRLNEQFFGPGTRLTVL.